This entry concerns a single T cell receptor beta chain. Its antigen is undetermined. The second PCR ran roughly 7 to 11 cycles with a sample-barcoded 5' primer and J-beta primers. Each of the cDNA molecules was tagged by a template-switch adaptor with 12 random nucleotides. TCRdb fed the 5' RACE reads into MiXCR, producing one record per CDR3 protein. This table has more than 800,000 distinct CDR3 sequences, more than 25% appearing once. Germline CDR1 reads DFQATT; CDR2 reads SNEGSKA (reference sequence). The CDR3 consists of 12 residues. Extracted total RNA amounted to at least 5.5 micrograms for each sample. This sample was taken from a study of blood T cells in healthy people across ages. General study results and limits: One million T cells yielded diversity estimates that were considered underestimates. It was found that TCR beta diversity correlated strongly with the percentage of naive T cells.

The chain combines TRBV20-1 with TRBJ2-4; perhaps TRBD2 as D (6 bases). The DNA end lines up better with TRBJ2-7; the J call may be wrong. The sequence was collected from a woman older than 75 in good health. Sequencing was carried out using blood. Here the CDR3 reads CSARKGGDEQYF. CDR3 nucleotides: TGCAGTGCTAGGAAGGGCGGGGACGAGCAGTACTTC.